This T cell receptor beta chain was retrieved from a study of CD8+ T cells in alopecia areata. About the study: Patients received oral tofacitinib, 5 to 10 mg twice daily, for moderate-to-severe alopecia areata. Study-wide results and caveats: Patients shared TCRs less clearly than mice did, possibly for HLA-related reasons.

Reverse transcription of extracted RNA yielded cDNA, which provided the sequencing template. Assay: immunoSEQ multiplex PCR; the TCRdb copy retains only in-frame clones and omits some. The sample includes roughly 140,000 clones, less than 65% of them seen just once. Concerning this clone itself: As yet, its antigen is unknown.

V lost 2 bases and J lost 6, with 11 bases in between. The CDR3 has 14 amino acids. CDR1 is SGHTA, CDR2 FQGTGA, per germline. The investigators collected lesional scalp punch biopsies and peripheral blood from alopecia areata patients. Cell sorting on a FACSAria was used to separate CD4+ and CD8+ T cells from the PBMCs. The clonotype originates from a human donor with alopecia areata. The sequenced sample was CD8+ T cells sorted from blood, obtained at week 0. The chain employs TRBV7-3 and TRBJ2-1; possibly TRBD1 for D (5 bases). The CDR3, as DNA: TGTGCCAGCAGCTTAGGGTGGCAGGGCAATGAGCAGTTCTTC. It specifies CASSLGWQGNEQFF.